The following is a T cell receptor (beta chain) sequence with its context. This sample is part of a study of TIL therapy for anti-PD-1-resistant metastatic lung cancer. The libraries were made with immunoSEQ v3. Libraries were sequenced to roughly 2 million read pairs (survey) or roughly 4.5-6.5 million (deep). Only in-frame clones appear in the TCRdb table, and some are missing; sequencing was by immunoSEQ multiplex PCR. This sample carries approximately 60,000 clones, about 73% of them seen once, and the ten largest clones take about 2%. Germline assignment: CDR1 SGHAT and CDR2 FQNNGV. V lost 4 bases, J lost 0 bases, and 10 bases lay in between. CDR3 length equals 16 residues. The time point is: pre-treatment sample, taken before nivolumab and TIL therapy.

The source was blood, collected at baseline. The V and J genes are TRBV11-2 and TRBJ1-6; the D gene is possibly TRBD1 (5 bases). The receptor's source is a person between 30 and 79 years old with non-small cell lung cancer. The chain's CDR3 is CASSSTGSSYNSPLHF. The CDR3 region has the DNA TGTGCCAGCAGCTCTACAGGTAGCTCCTATAATTCACCCCTCCACTTT.